The 28 T cell receptor beta chains listed next were all sequenced from one sample in a study of spatial heterogeneity in lung cancer. TCRdb re-derived calls from the 5' RACE reads in MiXCR, one entry per CDR3 protein. The sample contains more than 80,000 distinct CDR3 sequences, roughly 12% of which appear only once. Time point indicated: sample taken at primary tumor resection. Whole RNA, isolated from tumor, nontumor lung or frozen PBMC, was sequenced without prior sorting. This material consisted of PBMCs, taken at surgery. These receptors all come from a male donor with early-stage non-small cell lung cancer.

This sequence joins TRBV24-1 and TRBJ1-1; D is unclear. Looked up from germline, CDR1 is KGHDR and CDR2 is SFDVKD. The CDR3 runs 14 residues. V was pared by 4 bases and J by 6 bases, with 14 bases between. The CDR3 DNA is TGTGCCACCAGTGAGGACCGGACGGTCCCTGAAGCTTTCTTT. This sequence encodes CATSEDRTVPEAFF.

This clonotype was observed at least ten times. The chain uses TRBV5-4 and TRBJ2-3, with a weak D call TRBD1 (6 bases). Trimming took off 6 bases at V and 9 bases at J, with 20 bases between the two ends. This CDR3 comprises 14 residues. Looked up from germline, CDR1 is SGHNT and CDR2 is YYREEE (reference sequence). The CDR3 protein is CASTPRGGRWTQYF. CDR3 nucleotide sequence: TGTGCCAGCACCCCCAGGGGCGGCCGGTGGACGCAGTATTTT.

V and J are TRBV9 and TRBJ2-2, with TRBD1 matching over 8 bases. Germline CDR1 SGDLS, CDR2 YYNGEE. CDR3 length: 16 residues. J lost 2 bases, V lost 3 bases, and 6 bases had no gene match. CDR3 residues: CASSGTGGANTGELFF. The CDR3 bases are TGTGCCAGCAGCGGTACAGGGGGAGCTAACACCGGGGAGCTGTTTTTT.

The CDR3 spells CASSRQGGNSPLHF. In nucleotides, the CDR3 is TGTGCCAGCAGTAGACAGGGTGGAAATTCACCCCTCCACTTT. The V and J genes are TRBV12-3 or TRBV12-4 and TRBJ1-6; 7 nucleotides match TRBD1. Trimming took 5 bases from V and 7 from J; bases not matched to a gene: 5. The CDR3 spans 14 residues.

This clonotype showed up just a few times. The CDR3 region is CASSYRSSGSYEQYF. The CDR3, as DNA: TGTGCCAGCAGTTACCGGTCTAGCGGGTCCTACGAGCAGTACTTC. J is TRBJ2-7 and V is TRBV6-2 or TRBV6-3; 8 nucleotides match TRBD2. Trimming cost V 2 bases and J 1 base; bases outside gene matches: 4. Germline V gives CDR1 MNHEY, CDR2 SVGEGT. The CDR3 covers 15 residues.

This clonotype was counted a single time. The CDR3 nucleotides are TGTGCCAGCTCACCACCGGGACTAGCGACAGATACGCAGTATTTT. It specifies CASSPPGLATDTQYF. The chain recombines TRBV18 with TRBJ2-3; 10 positions match TRBD2. The germline V gene has CDR1 KGHSH and CDR2 LQKENI. Trimming cost V 0 bases and J 3 bases; bases outside gene matches: 0. This CDR3 has 15 amino acids.

The CDR3 nucleotides are TGTGCCAGCAGCTTAGTTGGCGGAGTCTACAATGAGCAGTTCTTC. Protein sequence: CASSLVGGVYNEQFF. The genes are TRBV7-2 and TRBJ2-1; D unresolved. The germline CDR1 and CDR2 sequences are SGHTA and FQGNSA. The V gene lost 1 base and the J gene lost 3 bases, with 10 bases spanning the gap. This CDR3 has 15 amino acids.

In this sample, this clonotype turned up a few times. The chain carries TRBV28 and TRBJ2-4; D perhaps matches TRBD1 (5 bases). Germline CDR1 is MDHEN and CDR2 is SYDVKM. The CDR3 is 15 amino acids. Trimming shortened V by 6 bases and J by 0 bases, and 12 bases separated the two germline ends. CDR3 sequence: CASSRRVLAKNIQYF. CDR3 nucleotides: TGTGCCAGCAGCCGCAGGGTGCTAGCCAAAAACATTCAGTACTTC.

This clonotype has a handful of counts. V gene TRBV11-2 combines with J gene TRBJ2-5, with 14 bases identical to TRBD2. The V segment lost 4 bases and the J segment 4 bases; nucleotides outside the gene matches: 8. The length of the CDR3 is 17 residues. Germline V gene data show CDR1 as SGHAT and CDR2 as FQNNGV. CDR3 residues: CASSSGLGTSGGETQYF. DNA for the CDR3: TGTGCCAGCAGCTCTGGACTCGGGACTAGCGGGGGAGAGACCCAGTACTTC.

This chain joins TRBV9 and TRBJ1-1; tentative D call: TRBD1 (6 bases). Germline CDR1 and CDR2: SGDLS and YYNGEE. With 7 bases removed from V and 4 bases from J, the gap between germline ends came to 14 bases. The CDR3 sequence is 13 residues long. The CDR3 DNA is TGTGCCAGCGGCGACAGGCTTATCACTGAAGCTTTCTTT. Residues: CASGDRLITEAFF.

The gene calls are TRBV7-2 and TRBJ2-7; D not resolved. The germline CDR1 and CDR2 sequences are SGHTA and FQGNSA. This CDR3 has 14 residues. Between the trimmed V and J ends, which lost 5 bases and 7 bases, there was a span of 18 bases. This CDR3 reads CASSREMEAREQYF. The CDR3 DNA follows: TGTGCCAGCAGCCGAGAGATGGAAGCGCGGGAGCAGTACTTC.

The rearrangement links TRBV3-1 to TRBJ2-1; 9 bases fit TRBD1. The V segment lost 3 bases and the J segment 5 bases; nucleotides outside the gene matches: 5. The CDR3 contains 15 residues. Germline assignment: CDR1 LGHDT and CDR2 YNNKEL (reference sequence). In DNA, the CDR3 is TGTGCCAGCAGCCATACCGGGACAGGGAACAATGAGCAGTTCTTC. It encodes CASSHTGTGNNEQFF.

This rearrangement joins TRBV4-3 to TRBJ2-1; D may be TRBD2 (5 bases). V lost 0 bases to trimming and J lost 8 bases, with 11 bases between them. In germline, CDR1 is LGHNA, CDR2 YSLEER. The CDR3 consists of 14 residues. This chain's CDR3 is CASSQEFTSYEQFF. For the CDR3, the DNA is TGCGCCAGCAGCCAAGAGTTTACTAGTTATGAGCAGTTCTTC.

A few counts support this clonotype. The V gene is TRBV7-2, the J gene TRBJ2-3, with D maybe TRBD2 (6 bases). The germline gives CDR1 SGHTA, CDR2 FQGNSA. The V end was cut by 5 bases, the J end by 1 base, with 16 bases between. The CDR3 totals 16 residues. In DNA form, the CDR3 reads TGTGCCAGCAGCCCAGCGCGAAGCGGGCGCACAGATACGCAGTATTTT. Its translation: CASSPARSGRTDTQYF.

This clonotype has only a few counts. This chain uses TRBV2 with TRBJ2-3; D might be TRBD2 (6 bases). Trimming left V 6 bases short and J 2 bases short, with 9 bases between. CDR1 and CDR2 from the germline V gene are SNHLY and FYNNEI. This CDR3 region has 13 residues. The chain's CDR3 is CASSRDFTDTQYF. The CDR3 coding sequence is TGTGCCAGCAGCCGGGACTTCACAGATACGCAGTATTTT.

This clonotype was observed once. The chain has TRBV12-3 or TRBV12-4 and TRBJ2-7; 13 nucleotides agree with TRBD2. The CDR3 covers 18 residues. Unmatched junction bases numbered 10, after V lost 5 bases and J lost 0 bases. As DNA, the CDR3 is TGTGCCAGCAGTACCGGGACTAGCGGGGTGACACTCTCCTACGAGCAGTACTTC. This sequence encodes CASSTGTSGVTLSYEQYF.

The rearrangement links TRBV7-9 to TRBJ2-2; D is ambiguous. CDR1 is SEHNR and CDR2 is FQNEAQ in the germline V gene (reference sequence). V lost 5 bases, J lost 5 bases, and 9 bases lay in between. CDR3 length equals 13 residues. The CDR3 protein is CASSPYWTGELFF. The DNA for the CDR3 is TGTGCCAGCAGCCCCTATTGGACCGGGGAGCTGTTTTTT.

There are a few counts of this clonotype. The V gene is TRBV7-2, the J gene TRBJ1-4, with TRBD1 matching 9 bases. This CDR3 has 16 amino acids. Trimming took 2 bases from V and 7 from J; bases not matched to a gene: 8. CDR1 is SGHTA and CDR2 is FQGNSA in the germline V gene. The CDR3 spells CASSLTNRGPGEKLFF. As DNA, the CDR3 is TGTGCCAGCAGCTTAACTAACAGGGGGCCGGGTGAAAAACTGTTTTTT.

This clonotype came up many times. CDR3 sequence: CASSQDLGAGGLAKTQYF. The CDR3 bases are TGCGCCAGCAGCCAAGATCTGGGGGCGGGGGGACTTGCGAAGACCCAGTACTTC. The V call is TRBV4-1, the J call TRBJ2-5; TRBD2 matches 8 bases. J was trimmed by 6 bases and V by 0 bases; bases with no gene match: 15. From germline, CDR1 is MGHRA and CDR2 YSYEKL. CDR3 size: 18 residues.

Only a few counts were recorded for this clonotype. The rearrangement joins TRBV7-9 to TRBJ2-1; unclear D gene. Trimming removed 1 base from V and 2 bases from J, with 12 bases in between. Germline lookup yields CDR1 SEHNR and CDR2 FQNEAQ (reference sequence). There are 16 residues in the CDR3. CDR3 coding DNA: TGTGCCAGCAGCTTAGAGGTAGGGATCCCCTACAATGAGCAGTTCTTC. Translating it yields CASSLEVGIPYNEQFF.

The rearrangement joins TRBV20-1 to TRBJ2-4; a weak D match, TRBD2 (5 bases). The germline V gene encodes CDR1 DFQATT and CDR2 SNEGSKA (reference sequence). CDR3 length equals 10 residues. With 3 bases removed from V and 13 bases from J, the gap between germline ends came to 10 bases. This CDR3 reads CSASGVIQYF. As DNA, the CDR3 is TGCAGTGCTAGCGGGGTTATACAGTACTTC.

This clonotype was seen repeatedly, ten times or more. This chain connects TRBV28 to TRBJ2-7, with no clear D. This CDR3 comprises 15 residues. Germline V gene sequence: CDR1 MDHEN, CDR2 SYDVKM. V gave up 6 bases and J gave up 0 bases, with 15 bases separating them. The CDR3 region has the DNA TGTGCCAGCAGCCCGAGACGACTTACCTCCTACGAGCAGTACTTC. This translates into CASSPRRLTSYEQYF.

This clonotype was counted at least ten times. The chain couples TRBV29-1 to TRBJ2-7, with D possibly being TRBD2 (5 bases). The CDR3 length is 14 residues. Germline V gene sequence: CDR1 SQVTM, CDR2 ANQGSEA. Trimming pared 7 bases from V and 4 bases from J, leaving 20 bases between. CDR3 sequence: CSAARSGLGYEQYF. CDR3 nucleotides: TGCAGCGCCGCCAGGTCGGGATTGGGGTACGAGCAGTACTTC.

This clonotype was detected only a few times. The chain links TRBV6-5 to TRBJ2-7; 10 positions match TRBD1. The CDR3 is 15 residues long. The V segment lost 2 bases and the J segment 3 bases; nucleotides outside the gene matches: 4. Germline V CDR1 and CDR2: MNHEY, SVGAGI. CDR3: CASSYTGTGVYEQYF. The CDR3 nucleotides read TGTGCCAGCAGTTACACCGGGACAGGGGTCTACGAGCAGTACTTC.

V usage is TRBV28 and J usage is TRBJ2-7; possible D gene TRBD2, 6 bases. The germline V gene has CDR1 MDHEN and CDR2 SYDVKM. The V end was cut by 3 bases, the J end by 4 bases, with 13 bases between. This CDR3 region has 14 residues. The CDR3 coding sequence is TGTGCCAGCAGTTTTGGGGGAGGACTATACGAGCAGTACTTC. It encodes CASSFGGGLYEQYF.

The chain joins TRBV7-9 to TRBJ1-6; no reliable D call. With 1 base removed from V and 5 bases from J, the gap between germline ends came to 9 bases. This CDR3 spans 15 amino acids. From germline, CDR1 is SEHNR and CDR2 FQNEAQ (reference sequence). This chain's CDR3 is CASSLGSADNSPLHF. In DNA, the CDR3 is TGTGCCAGCAGCTTAGGTTCAGCCGATAATTCACCCCTCCACTTT. Full variable domain (rest looked up from reference TRBV7-9 and TRBJ1-6): DTGVSQNPRHKITKRGQNVTFRCDPISEHNRLYWYRQTLGQGPEFLTYFQNEAQLEKSRLLSDRFSAERPKGSFSTLEIQRTEQGDSAMYLCASSLGSADNSPLHFGNGTRLTVT.

V and J are TRBV29-1 and TRBJ2-5; 10 bases line up with TRBD2. Trimming removed 6 bases from V and 0 bases from J; junction bases left unmatched: 10. The CDR3 sequence is 16 residues long. Germline CDR1 is SQVTM and CDR2 is ANQGSEA. The CDR3 DNA reads as TGCAGCGTAGGCGGGCTAGCGGGGGCCTACCAAGAGACCCAGTACTTC. This codes for CSVGGLAGAYQETQYF.

The rearrangement links TRBV19 to TRBJ2-3, with 11 bases fitting TRBD2. The V and J ends lost 6 bases and 7 bases, in that order; junction bases with no gene match: 12. CDR1 is LNHDA and CDR2 is SQIVND in the germline V gene (reference sequence). This CDR3 spans 16 amino acids. CDR3 nucleotide sequence: TGTGCCAGTAGCCCCCGAGGGGCTAGCGGGAGGCATACGCAGTATTTT. Its protein is CASSPRGASGRHTQYF.